These T cell receptor beta chains were read from a single sample in a study of blood T cell repertoires in COVID-19. Clones were read by immunoSEQ multiplex PCR, and TCRdb kept only the in-frame ones, dropping some. The sample contains some 270,000 clones, 70% to 85% of which appear only once. The sample consisted of peripheral blood. The source of these receptors is a human donor with COVID-19, enrolled during active disease. The donor label of this sample is uncertain. The CDR3 runs from the conserved cysteine through the conserved F or W. D genes are given only for firm matches. Size tells how often a clone was seen (once, few, many) or the class of an expanded clone, and some rows leave it out.

TRBV27	-	15	TRBJ1-5	once	CASSLYREIRQPQHF	TGTGCCAGCAGTTTATATCGGGAGATAAGACAGCCCCAGCATTTT
TRBV18	-	15	TRBJ1-5	-	CASSPLGDSNQPQHF	TGTGCCAGCTCACCCCTGGGCGATAGCAATCAGCCCCAGCATTTT
TRBV27	TRBD1	13	TRBJ1-2	-	CASKPGQGGGYTF	TGTGCCAGCAAACCGGGACAGGGGGGCGGCTACACCTTC
TRBV7-9	-	14	TRBJ1-4	-	CASARMAPNEKLFF	TGTGCCAGTGCTAGAATGGCCCCGAATGAAAAACTGTTTTTT
TRBV6-2/TRBV6-3	TRBD1	16	TRBJ1-6	-	CASSLRTGSSSPPLHF	TGTGCCAGCAGCCTCCGGACAGGGTCGTCTTCTCCACCCCTCCACTTT
TRBV24-1	-	17	TRBJ1-1	-	CATSDGDIGNLNTEAFF	TGTGCCACCAGTGATGGGGACATCGGAAACTTGAACACTGAAGCTTTCTTT
TRBV7-9	TRBD1	14	TRBJ2-7	-	CASSRQGELYEQYF	TGTGCCAGCAGCCGACAGGGGGAACTCTACGAGCAGTACTTC
TRBV7-9	-	17	TRBJ2-7	-	CASSLELGFFNGEEQYF	TGTGCCAGCAGCTTAGAGTTAGGGTTTTTCAACGGGGAAGAGCAGTACTTC
TRBV27	-	14	TRBJ1-1	-	CASSLSRENTEAFF	TGTGCCAGCAGTTTATCGAGGGAGAACACTGAAGCTTTCTTT
TRBV5-6	-	13	TRBJ1-1	-	CASSLSVNTEAFF	TGTGCCAGCAGCTTGTCAGTGAACACTGAAGCTTTCTTT
TRBV19	TRBD1	14	TRBJ1-6	-	CASRQRDRGSPLHF	TGTGCCAGTAGACAGAGGGACAGGGGATCACCCCTCCACTTT
TRBV7-2	TRBD1	15	TRBJ1-2	-	CASSFYDRALYGYTF	TGTGCCAGCAGCTTCTACGACAGGGCCCTCTATGGCTACACCTTC
TRBV5-4	-	12	TRBJ2-2	-	CASSRRVGELFF	TGTGCCAGCAGCCGACGGGTCGGGGAGCTGTTTTTT
TRBV24-1	-	16	TRBJ1-5	few	CATSEAGTSSNQPQHF	TGTGCCACCAGTGAAGCCGGGACATCTAGCAATCAGCCCCAGCATTTT
TRBV5-1	TRBD1	19	TRBJ1-2	-	CASSFSPPGQGSQMNSYTF	TGCGCCAGCAGCTTTAGCCCACCGGGACAGGGCTCCCAGATGAATAGCTACACCTTC
TRBV24-1	-	13	TRBJ2-1	-	CATSSVALDEQFF	TGTGCCACCAGCTCGGTTGCCTTGGATGAGCAGTTCTTC
TRBV12-3/TRBV12-4	TRBD1	13	TRBJ1-6	few	CASNPGQNSPLHF	TGTGCCAGCAACCCGGGACAGAATTCACCCCTCCACTTT
TRBV7-2	-	15	TRBJ2-1	-	CASSLLGLLYNEQFF	TGTGCCAGCAGCTTACTTGGACTTCTTTACAATGAGCAGTTCTTC
TRBV14	TRBD1	15	TRBJ1-2	-	CASSQDLPDRQGYTF	TGTGCCAGCAGCCAAGATCTACCGGACAGGCAAGGCTACACCTTC
TRBV2	TRBD2	14	TRBJ2-1	-	CASSELAGGSEQFF	TGTGCCAGCAGTGAGTTAGCGGGAGGGAGTGAGCAGTTCTTC
TRBV3-1/TRBV3-2	-	13	TRBJ1-4	-	CASSSVFNEKLFF	TGTGCCAGCAGCTCTGTATTCAATGAAAAACTGTTTTTT
TRBV11-1	-	16	TRBJ1-3	-	CASSLASGLSGNTIYF	TGTGCCAGCAGCTTAGCGTCGGGTCTCTCTGGAAACACCATATATTTT
TRBV28	-	14	TRBJ1-2	-	CASSLGINRDGYTF	TGTGCCAGCAGTTTGGGCATCAACAGGGATGGCTACACCTTC
TRBV28	TRBD1	13	TRBJ1-2	-	CASSGDRAIGYTF	TGTGCCAGCAGTGGGGACAGGGCAATTGGCTACACCTTC
TRBV30	-	15	TRBJ1-4	-	CAWSTTPRGGEKLFF	TGTGCCTGGAGTACGACCCCCCGAGGCGGTGAAAAACTGTTTTTT
TRBV19	TRBD1	14	TRBJ1-2	-	CASTLRQGYYGYTF	TGTGCCAGTACCCTTCGACAGGGGTACTATGGCTACACCTTC
TRBV6-6	TRBD1	17	TRBJ1-5	-	CASSRGQGSGSNQPQHF	TGTGCCAGCAGCCGAGGACAGGGAAGCGGCTCCAATCAGCCCCAGCATTTT
TRBV4-3	TRBD1	17	TRBJ1-3	-	CASSQARTGYPGNTIYF	TGCGCCAGCAGCCAAGCGAGGACAGGGTATCCTGGAAACACCATATATTTT
TRBV6-5	TRBD1	15	TRBJ1-2	-	CASSREGTGWRGYTF	TGTGCCAGCAGTCGGGAGGGGACAGGGTGGAGGGGCTACACCTTC
TRBV27	-	13	TRBJ1-2	-	CASSPSRNYGYTF	TGTGCCAGCAGTCCATCTCGGAACTATGGCTACACCTTC
TRBV9	TRBD1	15	TRBJ1-5	-	CASSATGRENQPQHF	TGTGCCAGCAGCGCGACAGGGAGAGAGAATCAGCCCCAGCATTTT
TRBV28	TRBD1	15	TRBJ1-3	-	CASSSFTGEGNTIYF	TGTGCCAGCAGTTCTTTCACAGGGGAAGGAAACACCATATATTTT
TRBV19	-	14	TRBJ2-7	-	CASSGGGDTYEQYF	TGTGCCAGTAGTGGTGGGGGGGACACCTACGAGCAGTACTTC
TRBV24-1	TRBD2	18	TRBJ2-2	-	CATSLGLAGKEGTGELFF	TGTGCCACCAGTTTGGGACTAGCGGGAAAAGAAGGCACCGGGGAGCTGTTTTTT
TRBV5-6	TRBD1	15	TRBJ2-7	-	CASSLQGQGAYEQYF	TGTGCCAGCAGCTTACAGGGACAGGGCGCCTACGAGCAGTACTTC
TRBV2	-	15	TRBJ2-1	-	CASSVETTLGYEQFF	TGTGCCAGCAGTGTTGAGACAACCCTTGGCTATGAGCAGTTCTTC
TRBV5-1	-	15	TRBJ2-5	-	CASSSLSLGPETQYF	TGCGCCAGCAGCTCGTTGTCCCTGGGGCCAGAGACCCAGTACTTC
TRBV11-2	TRBD1	18	TRBJ2-2	-	CASSLGTGGVVNTGELFF	TGTGCCAGCAGCTTAGGGACAGGGGGTGTTGTCAACACCGGGGAGCTGTTTTTT
TRBV7-8	TRBD1	15	TRBJ1-6	-	CASSLAGRGEGPLHF	TGTGCCAGCAGCTTAGCCGGCAGGGGGGAAGGACCCCTCCACTTT
TRBV6-5	TRBD1	14	TRBJ1-1	few	CASSTGVGFTEAFF	TGTGCCAGCAGCACAGGGGTTGGGTTCACTGAAGCTTTCTTT
TRBV27	-	18	TRBJ2-3	-	CASSSRQGRSPSTDTQYF	TGTGCCAGCAGTTCCCGGCAGGGGCGATCTCCTAGCACAGATACGCAGTATTTT
TRBV4-1	TRBD1	16	TRBJ1-5	-	CASSQAGTEFNQPQHF	TGCGCCAGCAGCCAAGCCGGGACAGAGTTCAATCAGCCCCAGCATTTT
TRBV19	TRBD1	13	TRBJ1-5	few	CASTFTGGQPQHF	TGTGCCAGTACGTTTACAGGGGGCCAGCCCCAGCATTTT
TRBV19	TRBD2	14	TRBJ2-1	-	CASSISPGRDEQFF	TGTGCCAGTAGTATTTCCCCAGGGAGGGATGAGCAGTTCTTC
TRBV5-5	-	18	TRBJ1-2	-	CASSRGGHDRGPNYGYTF	TGTGCCAGCAGCCGGGGGGGGCACGACCGGGGCCCTAACTATGGCTACACCTTC
TRBV10-3	-	14	TRBJ1-1	-	CAISESGGGTEAFF	TGTGCCATCAGTGAGTCCGGGGGGGGGACTGAAGCTTTCTTT
TRBV9	-	15	TRBJ2-5	once	CASSPRGRGQETQYF	TGTGCCAGCAGCCCCCGAGGCAGGGGCCAAGAGACCCAGTACTTC
TRBV2	-	12	TRBJ2-5	-	CASSEGFRTQYF	TGTGCCAGCAGTGAGGGCTTTCGGACCCAGTACTTC
TRBV29-1	TRBD1	15	TRBJ2-2	-	CSGRIQGQGAGELFF	TGCAGCGGGCGAATACAGGGGCAGGGGGCCGGGGAGCTGTTTTTT
TRBV9	-	14	TRBJ1-3	-	CASSVDPEGNTIYF	TGTGCCAGCAGCGTAGACCCAGAAGGAAACACCATATATTTT
TRBV4-1	TRBD1	13	TRBJ1-1	-	CASSETGGTEAFF	TGCGCCAGCAGCGAAACAGGGGGCACTGAAGCTTTCTTT
TRBV15	-	14	TRBJ2-7	-	CASQTGWLYYEQYF	TGTGCCAGTCAAACAGGGTGGCTGTACTACGAGCAGTACTTC
TRBV28	-	15	TRBJ2-7	-	CASSSFGTDSYEQYF	TGTGCCAGCAGTTCCTTCGGGACTGACTCCTACGAGCAGTACTTC
TRBV20-1	TRBD1	13	TRBJ1-2	-	CSAGETGPGGYTF	TGCAGTGCTGGTGAGACAGGGCCTGGTGGCTACACCTTC
TRBV28	-	13	TRBJ1-2	-	CASSQGQNYGYTF	TGTGCCAGCAGCCAAGGACAGAACTATGGCTACACCTTC
TRBV5-4	-	12	TRBJ2-2	-	CASSFGTGELFF	TGTGCCAGCAGCTTCGGTACCGGGGAGCTGTTTTTT
TRBV28	-	11	TRBJ2-5	-	CASSSLESQYF	TGTGCCAGCAGTTCCCTAGAGAGCCAGTACTTC
TRBV5-8	-	15	TRBJ1-5	-	CASSPRVNSNQPQHF	TGTGCCAGCAGCCCCAGGGTAAATAGCAATCAGCCCCAGCATTTT
TRBV30	TRBD2	14	TRBJ2-5	-	CAWSVLSGREAQYF	TGTGCCTGGAGTGTACTTAGCGGGAGGGAGGCCCAGTACTTC